What follows are 12 T cell receptor beta chains derived from one specimen sequenced in a study of blood T cell repertoires in COVID-19. Profiled with immunoSEQ multiplex PCR; TCRdb holds only in-frame clones, not every one. The data hold about 330,000 clones, with 80% to 90% observed a single time. What was sequenced was PBMCs or T cells enriched from blood (not recorded which). Source of these receptors: a woman aged 25 to 39 who had recovered from COVID-19.

This chain links TRBV28 with TRBJ1-2, with D unclear. The germline gives CDR1 MDHEN, CDR2 SYDVKM. V was clipped by 5 bases and J by 8 bases, with 9 bases between them. The CDR3 runs to 11 residues. The CDR3 DNA sequence: TGTGCCAGCAGTAGCGGTCCCGGCTACACCTTC. Translated, it gives CASSSGPGYTF.

The V and J genes are TRBV7-6 and TRBJ2-5; TRBD2 aligns across 7 bases. Germline lookup yields CDR1 SGHVS and CDR2 FNYEAQ. V lost 2 bases to trimming and J lost 3 bases; unmatched junction nucleotides: 6. The CDR3 runs to 15 residues. The CDR3 sequence is CASSLQRGIKETQYF. The CDR3 bases are TGTGCCAGCAGCTTACAGCGGGGTATAAAAGAGACCCAGTACTTC.

CDR3 nucleotides: TGTGCCAGCAGAACTGACAGGGGTGGTGAAAAACTGTTTTTT. This sequence encodes CASRTDRGGEKLFF. The V gene is TRBV7-2, the J gene TRBJ1-4, with 8 bases that match TRBD1. Germline V CDR1 and CDR2: SGHTA, FQGNSA. V lost 6 bases, J lost 7 bases, and 7 bases stayed unmatched. The CDR3 covers 14 residues. Filled out from reference TRBV7-2 and TRBJ1-4, the complete variable domain reads GAGVSQSPSNKVTEKGKDVELRCDPISGHTALYWYRQSLGQGLEFLIYFQGNSAPDKSGLPSDRFSAERTGGSVSTLTIQRTQQEDSAVYLCASRTDRGGEKLFFGSGTQLSVL.

V gene TRBV11-1 combines with J gene TRBJ2-1; 11 bases are a match to TRBD1. This CDR3 has 15 residues. Trimming at V came to 1 base and at J to 13 bases, leaving 9 bases not matched to a gene. Germline-derived CDR1 and CDR2 are SGHAT and FQDESV (reference sequence). This chain's CDR3 is CASSLGTGGGWQQFF. The DNA of the CDR3 is TGTGCCAGCAGCTTAGGGACAGGGGGCGGGTGGCAACAGTTCTTC.

The chain has TRBV3-1 (or the pseudogene TRBV3-2) and TRBJ1-1, with D tentatively TRBD1 (5 bases). The CDR3 contains 15 residues. The germline V gene has CDR1 LGHDT and CDR2 YNNKEL (reference sequence). The V and J ends lost 3 bases and 1 base respectively, with 12 bases between them. The CDR3 nucleotides read TGTGCCAGCAGCCAGTGGACAAGGGCGAACACTGAAGCTTTCTTT. Translation gives CASSQWTRANTEAFF.

This chain links TRBV3-1 (or the pseudogene TRBV3-2) with TRBJ1-1, with 7 nucleotides matching TRBD1. Trimming took 3 bases from V and 3 from J; bases not matched to a gene: 4. The CDR3 loop spans 14 amino acids. In germline, CDR1 is LGHDT, CDR2 YNNKEL (reference sequence). This CDR3 reads CASSQAGGHTEAFF. In DNA form, the CDR3 reads TGTGCCAGCAGCCAGGCAGGGGGGCACACTGAAGCTTTCTTT.

This chain links TRBV5-5 with TRBJ1-1, with a tentative D call TRBD1 (6 bases). The germline CDR1 and CDR2 sequences are SGHKS and YYEKEE (reference sequence). V was clipped by 1 base and J by 4 bases, with 14 bases between them. This CDR3 contains 15 residues. CDR3 sequence reads: CASSLSGARGTEAFF. As DNA, the CDR3 is TGTGCCAGCAGCTTGTCAGGGGCGCGAGGCACTGAAGCTTTCTTT.

The chain joins TRBV1 to TRBJ2-3; the tabulated D call, TRBD2, remains unverified against the DNA. TRBV1 is an annotated pseudogene. The length of the CDR3 is 16 residues. CDR3 loop: CTSSHSPVPEADTQYF. Here the CDR3 DNA reads TGCACCAGCAGCCACTCCCCCGTACCAGAGGCAGATACGCAGTATTTT.

Here the CDR3 reads CASSQLMPGQGGTEAFF. CDR3 sequence (DNA): TGCGCCAGCAGCCAACTCATGCCGGGACAGGGAGGTACTGAAGCTTTCTTT. The V and J genes are TRBV4-1 and TRBJ1-1, with 9 nucleotides matching TRBD1. Germline CDR1 reads MGHRA; CDR2 reads YSYEKL. Unmatched junction bases numbered 12, after V lost 2 bases and J lost 5 bases. This CDR3 contains 17 residues.

The chain links TRBV19 to TRBJ1-1; no clear D. Trimming took 6 bases from V and 0 from J, leaving 11 bases between them. The CDR3 consists of 14 residues. Germline CDR1 is LNHDA and CDR2 is SQIVND (reference sequence). As DNA, the CDR3 is TGTGCCAGTAGATGGAGACTTATGAACACTGAAGCTTTCTTT. Translating gives CASRWRLMNTEAFF.

The J gene is TRBJ2-7, the V gene TRBV7-2; TRBD1 matches 7 bases. Per germline, CDR1 SGHTA and CDR2 FQGNSA. V lost 1 base and J lost 0; bases outside the gene matches: 6. The CDR3 covers 16 residues. The CDR3 here is CASSLGSRGSSYEQYF. The CDR3 coding sequence is TGTGCCAGCAGCTTAGGCTCCAGGGGGAGCTCCTACGAGCAGTACTTC. Drawing the rest from reference TRBV7-2 and TRBJ2-7, the complete variable domain is GAGVSQSPSNKVTEKGKDVELRCDPISGHTALYWYRQSLGQGLEFLIYFQGNSAPDKSGLPSDRFSAERTGGSVSTLTIQRTQQEDSAVYLCASSLGSRGSSYEQYFGPGTRLTVT.

This chain connects TRBV29-1 to TRBJ1-2; D might be TRBD1 (5 bases). This CDR3 has 16 amino acids. Germline CDR1 is SQVTM and CDR2 is ANQGSEA. Trimming removed 4 bases at V and 4 bases at J, with 22 bases between. In DNA form, the CDR3 reads TGCAGCGTTGTCAGCGTATGGGGGGTAAATCTCTATGGCTACACCTTC. Protein: CSVVSVWGVNLYGYTF.